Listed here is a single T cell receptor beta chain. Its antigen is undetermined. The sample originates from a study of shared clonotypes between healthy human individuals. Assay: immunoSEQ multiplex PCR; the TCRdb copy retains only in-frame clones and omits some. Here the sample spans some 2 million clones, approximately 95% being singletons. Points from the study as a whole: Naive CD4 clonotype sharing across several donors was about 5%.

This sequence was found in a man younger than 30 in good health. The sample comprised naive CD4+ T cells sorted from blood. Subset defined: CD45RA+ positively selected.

The CDR3 nucleotides are TGTGCCAGCAGCTCAGTATACGAGCAGTACTTC. It encodes CASSSVYEQYF. The chain employs TRBV5-6 and TRBJ2-7; D unresolved. Germline V gene data show CDR1 as SGHDT and CDR2 as YYEEEE. The V end lost 3 bases, the J end lost 4 bases, and 5 bases lay between the germline ends. The CDR3 is 11 amino acids.